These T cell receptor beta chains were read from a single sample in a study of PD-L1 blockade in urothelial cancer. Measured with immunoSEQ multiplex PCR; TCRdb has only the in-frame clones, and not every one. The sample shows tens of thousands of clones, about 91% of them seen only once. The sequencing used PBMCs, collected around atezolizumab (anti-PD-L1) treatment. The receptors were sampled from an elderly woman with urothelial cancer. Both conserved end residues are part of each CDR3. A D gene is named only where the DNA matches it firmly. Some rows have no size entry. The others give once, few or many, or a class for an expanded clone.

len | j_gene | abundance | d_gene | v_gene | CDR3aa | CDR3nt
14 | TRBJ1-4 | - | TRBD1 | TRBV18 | CASSPGQPNEKLFF | TGTGCCAGCTCACCGGGACAGCCGAATGAAAAACTGTTTTTT
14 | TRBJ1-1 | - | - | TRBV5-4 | CASSLGQANTEAFF | TGTGCCAGCAGCTTGGGACAGGCGAACACTGAAGCTTTCTTT
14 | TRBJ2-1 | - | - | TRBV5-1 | CASSPSTINNEQFF | TGCGCCAGCAGCCCCTCGACTATAAACAATGAGCAGTTCTTC
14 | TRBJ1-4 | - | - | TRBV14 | CASSSAARGEKLFF | TGTGCCAGCTCGTCGGCCGCCCGAGGTGAAAAACTGTTTTTT
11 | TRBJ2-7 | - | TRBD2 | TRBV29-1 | CSVGGGSEQYF | TGCAGCGTTGGGGGGGGTTCCGAGCAGTACTTC
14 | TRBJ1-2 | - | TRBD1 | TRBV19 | CASSIPGGDYGYTF | TGTGCCAGTAGTATCCCAGGGGGCGACTATGGCTACACCTTC
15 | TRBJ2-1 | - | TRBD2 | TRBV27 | CASSSLAGVGNEQFF | TGTGCCAGCAGTAGCCTAGCGGGAGTGGGCAATGAGCAGTTCTTC
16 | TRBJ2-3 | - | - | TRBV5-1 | CASSPGQLPFTDTQYF | TGCGCCAGCAGCCCCGGACAGTTGCCCTTCACAGATACGCAGTATTTT
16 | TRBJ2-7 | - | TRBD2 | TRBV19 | CASSGLAGGRTYEQYF | TGTGCCAGTAGCGGACTAGCGGGAGGTAGGACCTACGAGCAGTACTTC
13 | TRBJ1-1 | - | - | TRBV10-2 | CASKLSGATEAFF | TGCGCCAGCAAACTATCAGGGGCTACTGAAGCTTTCTTT
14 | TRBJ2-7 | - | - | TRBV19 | CASSITDSNYEQYF | TGTGCCAGTAGTATAACTGACAGTAACTACGAGCAGTACTTC
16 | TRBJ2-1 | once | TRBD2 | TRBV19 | CASSTLPGLAFDEQFF | TGTGCCAGTAGTACTTTACCGGGACTAGCTTTCGATGAGCAGTTCTTC
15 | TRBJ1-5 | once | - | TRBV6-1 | CASRSGGGVYQPQHF | TGTGCCAGCAGGTCCGGAGGCGGGGTTTATCAGCCCCAGCATTTT
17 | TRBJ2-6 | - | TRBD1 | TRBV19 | CASSMLGQYSGANVLTF | TGTGCCAGTAGTATGTTGGGACAGTACTCTGGGGCCAACGTCCTGACTTTC
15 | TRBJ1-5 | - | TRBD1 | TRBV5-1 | CASSSTGGSNQPQHF | TGCGCCAGCAGCTCGACAGGGGGAAGCAATCAGCCCCAGCATTTT
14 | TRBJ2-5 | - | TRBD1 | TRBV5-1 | CASSLTGQGETQYF | TGCGCCAGCAGCCTGACGGGACAGGGCGAGACCCAGTACTTC
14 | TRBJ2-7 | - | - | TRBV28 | CASRRQGLVGEQYF | TGTGCCAGCAGACGACAGGGACTAGTCGGCGAGCAGTACTTC
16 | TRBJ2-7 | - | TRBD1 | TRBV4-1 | CASSQAGQGRSYEQYF | TGCGCCAGCAGCCAAGCAGGACAGGGGCGATCCTACGAGCAGTACTTC
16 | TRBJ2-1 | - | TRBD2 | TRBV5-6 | CASSREAGGPYNEQFF | TGTGCCAGCAGCCGCGAAGCGGGAGGGCCCTACAATGAGCAGTTCTTC
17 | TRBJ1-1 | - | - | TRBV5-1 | CASSLADWNRANTEAFF | TGCGCCAGCAGCTTGGCAGATTGGAACAGGGCAAACACTGAAGCTTTCTTT
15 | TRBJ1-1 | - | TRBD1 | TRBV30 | CAWEGGSLQGTEAFF | TGTGCCTGGGAAGGGGGCTCCCTCCAGGGAACTGAAGCTTTCTTT
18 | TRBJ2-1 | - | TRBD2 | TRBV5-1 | CASSLAGSFQRGRAKTVF | TGCGCCAGCAGCTTGGCAGGGTCCTTTCAACGGGGGAGGGCCAAAACGGTCTTC
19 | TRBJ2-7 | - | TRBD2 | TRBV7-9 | CASSSSGGTSGIITYEQYF | TGTGCCAGCAGCTCCTCGGGGGGGACTAGCGGGATTATTACCTACGAGCAGTACTTC
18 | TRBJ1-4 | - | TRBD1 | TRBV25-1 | CASSEYLGTGTRSEKLFF | TGTGCCAGCAGTGAATACTTGGGGACAGGGACGCGGTCGGAAAAACTGTTTTTT
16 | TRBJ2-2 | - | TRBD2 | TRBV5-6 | CASKGGASGRPGELFF | TGTGCCAGCAAAGGCGGCGCTAGCGGGAGGCCCGGGGAGCTGTTTTTT
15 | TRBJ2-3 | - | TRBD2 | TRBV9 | CASSVRLAGGDTQYF | TGTGCCAGCAGCGTACGACTAGCGGGAGGAGATACGCAGTATTTT
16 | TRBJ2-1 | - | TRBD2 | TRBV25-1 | CASQNDGTSAYNEQFF | TGTGCCAGCCAGAATGACGGGACTAGCGCCTACAATGAGCAGTTCTTC
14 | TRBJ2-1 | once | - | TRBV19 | CASSIPPPSNEQFF | TGTGCCAGTAGTATCCCTCCCCCGAGCAATGAGCAGTTCTTC
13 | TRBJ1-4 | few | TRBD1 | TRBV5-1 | CASQQGSNEKLFF | TGCGCCAGCCAACAGGGGTCCAATGAAAAACTGTTTTTT
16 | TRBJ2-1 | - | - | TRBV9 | CASSVASGPRENEQFF | TGTGCCAGCAGCGTAGCTTCAGGGCCTCGGGAGAATGAGCAGTTCTTC
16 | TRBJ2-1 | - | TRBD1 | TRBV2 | CASSPRQGFPGNEQFF | TGTGCCAGCAGCCCAAGACAGGGCTTTCCGGGGAATGAGCAGTTCTTC
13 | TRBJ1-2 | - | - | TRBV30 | CATKRVGRDGYTF | TGTGCCACCAAGCGTGTCGGCAGGGATGGCTACACCTTC
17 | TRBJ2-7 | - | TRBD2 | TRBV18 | CASSPLRAGGTTYEQYF | TGTGCCAGCTCACCACTCCGAGCGGGGGGGACGACCTACGAGCAGTACTTC
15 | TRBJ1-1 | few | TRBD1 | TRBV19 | CASRTGTGRNTEAFF | TGTGCCAGTAGGACCGGGACAGGGCGGAACACTGAAGCTTTCTTT